These T cell receptor beta chains were read from a single sample in a study of blood T cell repertoires in COVID-19. Profiled with immunoSEQ multiplex PCR; TCRdb holds only in-frame clones, not every one. The profile shows 73,000 or so clones, roughly 84% of them singletons. The sequenced sample was peripheral blood. The origin of the receptors is a woman aged 60 to 75 with acute or convalescent COVID-19. Both conserved end residues are part of each CDR3. The D gene is left open where the match is weak. Part of the rows lack a size; the others show once, few, many or a class for expanded clones.

clone size,V gene,D gene,J gene,CDR3 length,CDR3 DNA,CDR3 protein
NA,TRBV7-9,NA,TRBJ1-2,15,TGTGCCAGCAGCGCCGCGAACGTAGCTAACTATGGCTACACCTTC,CASSAANVANYGYTF
NA,TRBV4-2,TRBD2,TRBJ2-7,15,TGTGCCAGCAGCCAAGACTACGGGAGGGCCTACGAGCAGTACTTC,CASSQDYGRAYEQYF
once,TRBV4-2,TRBD1,TRBJ1-2,15,TGTGCCAGCAGCCCAAGGACAGGGGGCGATGGAGGCTACACCTTC,CASSPRTGGDGGYTF
NA,TRBV11-2,NA,TRBJ1-1,19,TGTGCCAGCAGCCCCACTTTCGGGCAGCAGAGCCTGGGGCCCACTGAAGCTTTCTTT,CASSPTFGQQSLGPTEAFF
NA,TRBV6-2/TRBV6-3,NA,TRBJ1-1,13,TGTGCCAGCAGTTACCGGGGGATCACTGAAGCTTTCTTT,CASSYRGITEAFF
NA,TRBV6-5,TRBD1,TRBJ1-6,15,TGTGCCAGCAGTTCGGGACAGGGCAGTAATTCACCCCTCCACTTT,CASSSGQGSNSPLHF
few,TRBV7-6,TRBD1,TRBJ2-5,15,TGTGCCAGCAGCTGGAGGGACAGGAGCCAAGAGACCCAGTACTTC,CASSWRDRSQETQYF
NA,TRBV12-3/TRBV12-4,NA,TRBJ2-1,12,TGTGCCAGCAGCCTCAGTTTCAATGAGCAGTTCTTC,CASSLSFNEQFF
NA,TRBV7-7,NA,TRBJ1-1,13,TGTGCCAGCAGCCGTGAAGGGGCCACTGAAGCTTTCTTT,CASSREGATEAFF
NA,TRBV2,NA,TRBJ1-5,14,TGTGCCAGCAGTGTAGGACAGTCCAATCAGCCCCAGCATTTT,CASSVGQSNQPQHF
NA,TRBV19,NA,TRBJ1-1,13,TGTGCCAGTAGTTCCCCCGGGGGCACTGAAGCTTTCTTT,CASSSPGGTEAFF
NA,TRBV3-1/TRBV3-2,NA,TRBJ2-7,14,TGTGCCAGCAGCCTGGGGCAGGGGTCTTACGAGCAGTACTTC,CASSLGQGSYEQYF
NA,TRBV7-9,TRBD1,TRBJ2-7,13,TGTGCCAGCAGCTTCCGACAGGGGGCCGAGCAGTACTTC,CASSFRQGAEQYF
NA,TRBV19,NA,TRBJ1-2,12,TGTGCCAGTCGTACGGGACTGTATGGCTACACCTTC,CASRTGLYGYTF
NA,TRBV11-2,TRBD2,TRBJ2-3,16,TGTGCCAGCAGCATCCAAGCGGGGATAAACACAGATACGCAGTATTTT,CASSIQAGINTDTQYF
NA,TRBV19,NA,TRBJ1-3,16,TGTGCCAGTAAGTCTTGGACTGCAGACTCTGGAAACACCATATATTTT,CASKSWTADSGNTIYF
NA,TRBV3-1/TRBV3-2,TRBD1,TRBJ2-7,15,TGTGCCAGCAGCCGATCCGGGACAGGGTCTTACGAGCAGTACTTC,CASSRSGTGSYEQYF
NA,TRBV5-1,TRBD2,TRBJ2-5,16,TGCGCCAGCAGCTTGGCCCCAGCGGGGGGAAAAGAGACCCAGTACTTC,CASSLAPAGGKETQYF
NA,TRBV28,TRBD1,TRBJ2-7,14,TGTGCCAGCGAGGAGGGACAGGGAACCTACGAGCAGTACTTC,CASEEGQGTYEQYF
once,TRBV3-1/TRBV3-2,TRBD1,TRBJ1-5,18,TGTGCCAGCAGCCAAGAAGTGGGACAGGGGGTACGCAATCAGCCCCAGCATTTT,CASSQEVGQGVRNQPQHF
few,TRBV10-3,NA,TRBJ1-3,15,TGTGCCATCAGTGATCTGACACAATCTGGAAACACCATATATTTT,CAISDLTQSGNTIYF
NA,TRBV5-1,NA,TRBJ2-3,12,TGCGCCAGCAGCTTAGACAACGGGGCGCAGTATTTT,CASSLDNGAQYF
few,TRBV3-1/TRBV3-2,NA,TRBJ1-1,13,TGTGCCAGCAGCCAGGGGGCGGCGAGGTGGGCTTTCTTT,CASSQGAARWAFF
NA,TRBV6-5,TRBD1,TRBJ2-5,14,TGTGCCAGCAGTTACTCGAAGGGGGCCGAGACCCAGTACTTC,CASSYSKGAETQYF
NA,TRBV6-1,TRBD1,TRBJ2-7,14,TGTGCCAGCAGTGATTTACAGGGGGCTAGCGAGCAGTACTTC,CASSDLQGASEQYF
NA,TRBV9,NA,TRBJ1-1,13,TGTGCCAGCAGCCTAAGACAGAACACTGAAGCTTTCTTT,CASSLRQNTEAFF
NA,TRBV6-5,NA,TRBJ1-5,15,TGTGCCAGCAGGGTCCGGGACACAAGCAATCAGCCCCAGCATTTT,CASRVRDTSNQPQHF
few,TRBV7-2,NA,TRBJ2-5,18,TGTGCCAGCAGCCCCAAGGCTGAACCGGCAGGGCGCGACGAGACCCAGTACTTC,CASSPKAEPAGRDETQYF
NA,TRBV5-6,TRBD1,TRBJ1-2,14,TGTGCCAGCAGCCCCGCCCCGGGACAGGGGGCGGGCACCTTC,CASSPAPGQGAGTF
NA,TRBV30,TRBD2,TRBJ2-3,15,TGTGCCTGGAGGGGTAGCGGGGGAAGCACAGATACGCAGTATTTT,CAWRGSGGSTDTQYF
NA,TRBV5-6,NA,TRBJ2-1,15,TGTGCCAGCAGCTTCGAAAACTTTAACTACAATGAGCAGTTCTTC,CASSFENFNYNEQFF
NA,TRBV5-1,NA,TRBJ2-3,14,TGCGCCAGCAGGCAAGGACTGGGCACAGATACGCAGTATTTT,CASRQGLGTDTQYF
few,TRBV2,TRBD1,TRBJ1-5,14,TGTGCCAGCAGTGGACAGGGGACGGGACAGCCCCAGCATTTT,CASSGQGTGQPQHF